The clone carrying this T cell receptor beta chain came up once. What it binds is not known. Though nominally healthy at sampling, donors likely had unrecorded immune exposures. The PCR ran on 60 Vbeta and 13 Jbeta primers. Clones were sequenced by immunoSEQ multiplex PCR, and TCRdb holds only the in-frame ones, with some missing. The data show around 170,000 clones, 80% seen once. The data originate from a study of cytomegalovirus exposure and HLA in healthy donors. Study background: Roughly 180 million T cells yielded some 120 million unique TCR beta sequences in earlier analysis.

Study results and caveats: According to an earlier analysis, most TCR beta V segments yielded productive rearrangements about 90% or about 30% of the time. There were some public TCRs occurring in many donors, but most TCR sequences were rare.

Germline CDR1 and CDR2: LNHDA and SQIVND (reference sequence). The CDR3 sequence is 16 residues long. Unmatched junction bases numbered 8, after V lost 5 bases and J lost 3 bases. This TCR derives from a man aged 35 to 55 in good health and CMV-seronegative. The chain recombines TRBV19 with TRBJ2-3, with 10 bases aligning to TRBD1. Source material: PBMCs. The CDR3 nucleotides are TGTGCCAGTAGTGCCGACAGGGGGCGTCGAACAGATACGCAGTATTTT. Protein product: CASSADRGRRTDTQYF.